These 11 T cell receptor beta chains share one sample of origin, sequenced in a study of control samples from healthy donors and cancer patients. The repertoire was sequenced with immunoSEQ multiplex PCR; TCRdb's copy has only in-frame clones and lacks some. The table records about 120,000 clones, around 90% of them present only once. The specimen sequenced was blood. The source is a man aged 40-50 years in good health.

The chain employs TRBV21-1 and TRBJ1-1; the table's TRBD1 call for D was not verified on the DNA. TRBV21-1 is an annotated pseudogene. The CDR3 is made up of 19 amino acids. The CDR3 spells CASSRYLYVRTGKKRGAFF. The DNA of the CDR3 is TGTGCCAGCAGCAGGTACCTCTACGTAAGGACAGGCAAAAAACGAGGAGCTTTCTTT.

This clone was seen just once. The rearrangement links TRBV18 to TRBJ1-6; 7 bases are shared with TRBD1. The CDR3 sequence is 14 residues long. Trimming at V came to 5 bases and at J to 11 bases, leaving 9 bases not matched to a gene. The V gene's germline CDR1 is KGHSH and CDR2 LQKENI. The CDR3 here is CASSSLNTGAPLHF. The CDR3 DNA sequence: TGTGCCAGCTCATCCTTAAATACAGGGGCACCCCTCCACTTT.

This clone was picked up one time. The V gene is TRBV28, the J gene TRBJ2-4; maybe TRBD1 (5 bases). Germline CDR1 and CDR2: MDHEN and SYDVKM. The CDR3 consists of 16 residues. The ends were cut back, 3 bases at V and 3 bases at J, with 15 bases in the middle. The CDR3 DNA reads as TGTGCCAGCAGTTTGTCAGGGTGGTTGGGCAAAAACATTCAGTACTTC. Translated, it gives CASSLSGWLGKNIQYF.

The chain links TRBV25-1 to TRBJ2-3; 8 bases agree with TRBD2. Germline CDR1 and CDR2: MGHDK and SYGVNS. The CDR3 loop spans 15 amino acids. V gave up 6 bases and J gave up 1 base; unmatched junction bases: 6. The DNA for the CDR3 is TGTGCCAGCAGCTGGAGCGGGGGTGGCACAGATACGCAGTATTTT. The encoded protein is CASSWSGGGTDTQYF.

This clone showed up just a few times. The gene calls are TRBV6-6 and TRBJ1-6, with TRBD1 identical over 12 bases. V was clipped by 4 bases and J by 5 bases; unmatched bases: 3. CDR3 length: 16 residues. Germline V lookup: CDR1 MNHNY, CDR2 SVGAGI (reference sequence). In DNA form, the CDR3 reads TGTGCCAGCAGTTCGGGACAGGGGGCGGATAATTCACCCCTCCACTTT. As protein: CASSSGQGADNSPLHF.

The genes are TRBV7-9 and TRBJ1-2; D uncertain. V was pared by 3 bases and J by 6 bases, with 17 bases between. CDR1 is SEHNR, CDR2 FQNEAQ, per germline (reference sequence). There are 15 residues in the CDR3. CDR3 loop: CASSFPLRSVNGYTF. CDR3 coding DNA: TGTGCCAGCAGCTTTCCTCTCAGAAGCGTCAATGGCTACACCTTC.

This chain connects TRBV5-1 to TRBJ1-3; the D is unclear. This CDR3 is 14 amino acids long. CDR1 and CDR2 (germline): SGHRS, YFSETQ. V shed 1 base and J shed 0 bases, with 5 bases lying between them. The CDR3 loop reads CASSLRSSGNTIYF. CDR3 coding DNA: TGCGCCAGCAGCTTGAGAAGCTCTGGAAACACCATATATTTT.

V is TRBV19 and J is TRBJ1-5; a possible D gene is TRBD1 (6 bases). V dropped 3 bases and J dropped 4 bases, with 16 bases sitting between them. There are 16 residues in the CDR3. The germline CDR1 and CDR2 sequences are LNHDA and SQIVND (reference sequence). The CDR3, as DNA: TGTGCCAGTAGTATGGGGGCTAGCGGAGGGAATCAGCCCCAGCATTTT. This sequence encodes CASSMGASGGNQPQHF.

The chain has TRBV19 and TRBJ1-2; D unclear. CDR3 length: 12 residues. V shed 5 bases and J shed 3 bases, with 7 bases lying between them. Germline CDR1 LNHDA, CDR2 SQIVND (reference sequence). The CDR3 loop is CASSRQDYGYTF. The CDR3 DNA reads as TGTGCCAGTAGTCGCCAGGACTATGGCTACACCTTC.

The chain is built from TRBV18 and TRBJ2-5, with unresolved D. CDR1 and CDR2 (germline): KGHSH, LQKENI. This CDR3 is built from 13 residues. Trimming shortened V by 3 bases and J by 1 base, and 6 bases separated the two germline ends. CDR3 loop: CASSPVPQETQYF. The CDR3, as DNA: TGTGCCAGCTCACCGGTACCCCAAGAGACCCAGTACTTC.

This clone was detected once. The DNA is omitted, as the CDR3 cannot be located on it reliably, and the CDR3 follows TCRdb's listing. The V gene is TRBV3-1 (or the pseudogene TRBV3-2), the J gene TRBJ2-7; the table gives TRBD1 as D, unverified against the DNA. CDR1 is LGHDT, CDR2 YNNKEL, per germline (reference sequence). The CDR3 has 13 amino acids, counting both end residues. CDR3 region: CASSLRFAQGTTF.